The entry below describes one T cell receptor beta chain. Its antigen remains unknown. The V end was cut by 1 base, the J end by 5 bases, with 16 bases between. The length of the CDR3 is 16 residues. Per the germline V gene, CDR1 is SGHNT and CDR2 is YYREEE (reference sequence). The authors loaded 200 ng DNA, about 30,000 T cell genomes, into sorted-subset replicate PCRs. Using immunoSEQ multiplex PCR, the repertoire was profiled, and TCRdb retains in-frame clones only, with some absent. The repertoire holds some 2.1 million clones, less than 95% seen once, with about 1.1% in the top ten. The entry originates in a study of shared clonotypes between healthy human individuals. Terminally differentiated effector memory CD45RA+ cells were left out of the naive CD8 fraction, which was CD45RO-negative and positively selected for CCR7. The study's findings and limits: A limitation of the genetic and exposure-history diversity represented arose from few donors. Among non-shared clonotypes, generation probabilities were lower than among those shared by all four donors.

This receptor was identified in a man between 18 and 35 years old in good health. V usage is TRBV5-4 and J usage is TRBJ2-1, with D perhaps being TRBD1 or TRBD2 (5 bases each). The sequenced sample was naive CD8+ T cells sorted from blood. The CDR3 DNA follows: TGTGCCAGCAGCTTGTCACAGGCGGGCCTTAACAATGAGCAGTTCTTC. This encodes CASSLSQAGLNNEQFF.